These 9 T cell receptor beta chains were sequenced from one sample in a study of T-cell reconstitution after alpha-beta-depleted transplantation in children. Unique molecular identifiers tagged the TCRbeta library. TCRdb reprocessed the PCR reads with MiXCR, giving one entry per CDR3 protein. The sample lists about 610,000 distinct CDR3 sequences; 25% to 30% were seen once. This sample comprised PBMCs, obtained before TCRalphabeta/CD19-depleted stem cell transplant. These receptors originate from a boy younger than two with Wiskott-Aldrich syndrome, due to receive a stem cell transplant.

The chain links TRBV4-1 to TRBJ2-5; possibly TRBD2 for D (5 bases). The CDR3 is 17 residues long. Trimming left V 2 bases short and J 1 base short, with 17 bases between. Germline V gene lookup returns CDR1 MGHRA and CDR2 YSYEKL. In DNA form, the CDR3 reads TGCGCCAGCAGCCAACTCCGTGGAGAGGGCCTCCAAGAGACCCAGTACTTC. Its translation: CASSQLRGEGLQETQYF.

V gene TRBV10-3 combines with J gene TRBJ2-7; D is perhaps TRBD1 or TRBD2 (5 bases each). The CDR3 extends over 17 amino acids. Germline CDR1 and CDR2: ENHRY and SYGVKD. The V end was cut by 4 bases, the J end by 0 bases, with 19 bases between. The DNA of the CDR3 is TGTGCCATCAGTGTGTACCGGGGCCAAGAACGCTCCTACGAGCAGTACTTC. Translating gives CAISVYRGQERSYEQYF.

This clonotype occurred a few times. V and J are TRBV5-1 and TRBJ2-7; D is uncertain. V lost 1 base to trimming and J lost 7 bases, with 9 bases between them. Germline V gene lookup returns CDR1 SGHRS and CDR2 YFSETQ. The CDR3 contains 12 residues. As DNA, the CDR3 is TGCGCCAGCAGCTTGTCTGGATGGGAGCAGTACTTC. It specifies CASSLSGWEQYF.

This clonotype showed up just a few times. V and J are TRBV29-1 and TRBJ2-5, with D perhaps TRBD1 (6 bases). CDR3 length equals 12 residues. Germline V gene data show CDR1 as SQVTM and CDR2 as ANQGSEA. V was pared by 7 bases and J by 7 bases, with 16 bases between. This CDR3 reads CSAGDGRGTQYF. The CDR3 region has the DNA TGCAGCGCCGGGGACGGCAGGGGGACCCAGTACTTC.

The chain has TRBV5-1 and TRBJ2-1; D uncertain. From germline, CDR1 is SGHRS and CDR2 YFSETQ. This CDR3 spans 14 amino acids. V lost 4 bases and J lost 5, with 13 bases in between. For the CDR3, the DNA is TGCGCCAGCAGCCCCCCGACCCCTAACAATGAGCAGTTCTTC. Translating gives CASSPPTPNNEQFF.

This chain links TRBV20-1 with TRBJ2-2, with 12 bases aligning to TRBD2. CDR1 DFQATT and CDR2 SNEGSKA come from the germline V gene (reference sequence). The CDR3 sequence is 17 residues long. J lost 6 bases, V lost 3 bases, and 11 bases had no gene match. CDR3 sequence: CSARSWLAGGIPGELFF. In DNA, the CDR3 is TGCAGTGCTAGGTCCTGGCTAGCGGGAGGGATCCCCGGGGAGCTGTTTTTT.

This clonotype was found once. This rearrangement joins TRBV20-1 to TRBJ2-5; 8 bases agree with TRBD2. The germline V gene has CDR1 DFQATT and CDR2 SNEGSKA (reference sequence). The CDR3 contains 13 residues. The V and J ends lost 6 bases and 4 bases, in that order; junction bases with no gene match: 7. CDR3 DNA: TGCAGTGCCCCCCACCTAGCGGGAGAGACCCAGTACTTC. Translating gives CSAPHLAGETQYF.

CDR3 sequence reads: CASRRYRGRFIDEQFF. The CDR3 region has the DNA TGCGCCAGCAGACGTTACAGGGGGCGTTTTATTGATGAGCAGTTCTTC. The chain combines TRBV5-1 with TRBJ2-1, with 9 bases lining up with TRBD1. CDR3 length: 16 amino acids. From germline, CDR1 is SGHRS and CDR2 YFSETQ. J was trimmed by 8 bases and V by 5 bases; bases with no gene match: 14.

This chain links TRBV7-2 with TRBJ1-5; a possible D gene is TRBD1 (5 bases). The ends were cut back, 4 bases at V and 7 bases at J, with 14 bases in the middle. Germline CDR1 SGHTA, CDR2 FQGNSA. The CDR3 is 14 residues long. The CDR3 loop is CASSYTPGRQPQHF. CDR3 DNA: TGTGCCAGCAGCTACACCCCAGGGAGACAGCCCCAGCATTTT.